This T cell receptor beta chain was observed in a study of OX40 agonist ivuxolimab in advanced cancers. Whole-study findings and limits: Antigen specificity remained undetermined for the expanded peripheral T cells.

Details on this clone: No antigen is known for it.

The assay was immunoSEQ multiplex PCR, and TCRdb's table has in-frame clones only and misses some. The sample has about 89,000 clones; around 90% are singletons. The sequenced sample was CD4+ or CD8+ T cells sorted from blood, obtained in a trial of the OX40 agonist ivuxolimab. The origin of this receptor is an adult with an advanced solid tumor such as melanoma, head and neck, liver or kidney cancer.

CDR3 loop: CASSPPRLTSYEQYF. The CDR3 DNA follows: TGTGCCAGCTCACCTCCCCGACTGACCTCCTACGAGCAGTACTTC. The rearrangement uses TRBV18 and TRBJ2-7; D ambiguous. V was trimmed by 3 bases and J by 0 bases, leaving 12 bases between them. The CDR3 consists of 15 residues. Germline lookup yields CDR1 KGHSH and CDR2 LQKENI.